The present T cell receptor (beta chain) was sequenced within a study of blood T cell repertoires in COVID-19. Study in general: Both acute and convalescent COVID-19 samples were obtained from the United States, Italy and Spain. PBMCs, B-cell-depleted T cells, or T cells were the source of the cDNA or gDNA that made up the material.

Here immunoSEQ multiplex PCR was the method, and the copy in TCRdb shows in-frame clones only, minus some. Here the sample spans around 190,000 clones, about 82% being singletons. The V end was cut by 8 bases, the J end by 1 base, with 11 bases between. This CDR3 is 13 amino acids long. The participants were between 18 and 89 years old and came from under 25 US areas. Sequences were obtained from PBMCs or T cells enriched from blood (not recorded which). The chain uses TRBV12-3 or TRBV12-4 and TRBJ1-2; D remains unclear. The receptor was derived from a man aged 35 to 55 with acute COVID-19. CDR3 in amino acids: CASCVGHNYGYTF. DNA of the CDR3: TGTGCCAGCTGCGTGGGCCATAACTATGGCTACACCTTC.